These 4 T cell receptor beta chains were sequenced from one sample in a study of cytomegalovirus exposure and HLA in healthy donors. The primer mix had 60 Vbeta and 13 Jbeta primers. Here immunoSEQ multiplex PCR was the method, and the copy in TCRdb shows in-frame clones only, minus some. In the table there are roughly 160,000 clones, roughly 84% of which are singletons. The sample was PBMCs. The receptors originated from a young man in good health and CMV-seronegative.

This clone has a single count. The chain has TRBV27 and TRBJ2-1, with a weak D call TRBD1 (5 bases). The CDR3 covers 15 residues. CDR1 and CDR2 from the germline V gene are MNHEY and SMNVEV (reference sequence). Trimming stripped 4 bases from V and 1 base from J, with 11 bases between. For the CDR3, the DNA is TGTGCCAGCAGTTACAGGACGAGTTCCTACAATGAGCAGTTCTTC. It encodes CASSYRTSSYNEQFF.

The rearrangement joins TRBV10-2 to TRBJ1-5; 8 positions agree with TRBD1. Losses at the gene ends were 0 bases for V and 4 bases for J; bases not matched to a gene: 5. Germline CDR1 and CDR2: WSHSY and SAAADI. The CDR3 covers 16 residues. This CDR3 is CASSESGGQANQPQHF. Written as DNA, the CDR3 is TGCGCCAGCAGTGAGTCGGGGGGACAGGCGAATCAGCCCCAGCATTTT.

The chain uses TRBV4-1 and TRBJ2-7; tentative D call: TRBD2 (5 bases). Trimming stripped 4 bases from V and 8 bases from J, with 9 bases between. This CDR3 has 11 amino acids. Germline CDR1 is MGHRA and CDR2 is YSYEKL. The CDR3 bases are TGCGCCAGCAGCCGAGGGAACCAGCAGTACTTC. It specifies CASSRGNQQYF.

The chain carries TRBV5-8 and TRBJ2-3, with 14 positions matching TRBD2. Germline CDR1 is SGHTS and CDR2 is YDEGEE. The CDR3 length is 17 residues. V trimming: 4 bases; J trimming: 4 bases; junction bases outside the gene matches: 8. CDR3 protein: CASSHHLTSGRADTQYF. The CDR3 DNA reads TGTGCCAGCAGCCACCACTTGACTAGCGGGAGGGCAGATACGCAGTATTTT.